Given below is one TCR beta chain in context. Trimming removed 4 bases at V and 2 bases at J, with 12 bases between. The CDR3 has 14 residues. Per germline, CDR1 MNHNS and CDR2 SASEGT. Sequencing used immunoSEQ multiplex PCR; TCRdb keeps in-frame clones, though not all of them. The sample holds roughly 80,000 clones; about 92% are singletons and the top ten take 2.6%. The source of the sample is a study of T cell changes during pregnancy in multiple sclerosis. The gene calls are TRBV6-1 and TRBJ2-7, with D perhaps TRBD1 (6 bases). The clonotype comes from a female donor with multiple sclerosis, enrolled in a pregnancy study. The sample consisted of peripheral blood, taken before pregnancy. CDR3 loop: CASSARTVTYEQYF. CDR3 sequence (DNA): TGTGCCAGCAGTGCTCGGACAGTCACCTACGAGCAGTACTTC.